This T cell receptor (beta chain) came from a study of CD8+CD57+ T cells in acquired aplastic anemia. Study observations and caveats: No significant difference in CD8+ Simpson's diversity was found between patients and controls.

The germline V gene encodes CDR1 MNHNS and CDR2 SASEGT. The CDR3 covers 11 residues. V was pared by 7 bases and J by 6 bases, with 0 bases of the junction left unmatched. Patients included in sequencing had previously demonstrated CD8+CD57+ cell expansion by flow cytometry. The enrolled patients all had severe acquired aplastic anemia. As to this clonotype: No antigen is known for it.

Profiles of TCR beta VDJ and CDR3 were generated from a genomic DNA template. TCRdb independently ran MiXCR on the reads; one entry per CDR3 protein. Of approximately 190,000 distinct CDR3 sequences listed, nearly 50% were seen once; the top ten hold approximately 9.7%. The V call is TRBV6-1, the J call TRBJ2-1; TRBD1 aligns across 7 bases. Sequencing was done on a sample of sorted CD4+, CD8+, or CD8+CD57+ T cells (not recorded which) from PBMCs. This TCR was sampled from a human donor with aplastic anemia. CDR3 residues: CASNRGNEQFF. The DNA for the CDR3 is TGTGCCAGCAACAGGGGCAATGAGCAGTTCTTC.